Described below is a single T cell receptor (beta chain) sequence and its context. The table came from immunoSEQ multiplex PCR; TCRdb's copy has only in-frame clones and leaves some out. The sample includes 150,000 to 200,000 clones, about 80% of them seen just once. The data originate from a study of blood T cell repertoires in COVID-19. Turning to the study itself: COVID-19 samples from acute and convalescent phases originated in the United States, Italy and Spain. The cDNA or gDNA used as material had been derived from T cells, B-cell-depleted T cells, or PBMCs.

Trimming cost V 8 bases and J 6 bases; bases outside gene matches: 0. CDR3 length equals 12 residues. Looked up from germline, CDR1 is LNHDA and CDR2 is SQIVND (reference sequence). This chain connects TRBV19 to TRBJ2-1, with 11 positions matching TRBD2. The source of this sequence is a woman aged 70-85 years with acute or convalescent COVID-19. Material for sequencing was peripheral blood. CDR3 DNA sequence: TGTGCCAGTGGGACTAGCGGCAATGAGCAGTTCTTC. It codes for CASGTSGNEQFF.